Below, 20 T cell receptor beta chains from the same sample are listed, as sequenced in a study of shared clonotypes between healthy human individuals (TCRdb year 2020). Receptor libraries were prepared by the immunoSEQ multiplex PCR assay. As stored in TCRdb, this immuneACCESS dataset retains in-frame rearrangements with V and J assigned. A fraction of the clones does not appear; measured against another copy, unresolved V genes explain less than half of the discrepancy, and the remainder lacks a known reason. The sample table records under 2.5 million clones; less than 95% of these occur just once. Of the sample, 0.37% falls within the top ten clones. The specimen was naive CD4+ T cells from PBMCs. Per the publication, the cell subset or site label means: CD45RA+ positively selected. The origin of the receptors is a man aged 18 to 29 in good health. Some clones in this sample may be carry-over from other donors' samples.

The V gene is TRBV2, the J gene TRBJ1-1; D is undetermined. Germline V gene sequence: CDR1 SNHLY, CDR2 FYNNEI. The CDR3 spans 15 residues. Trimming removed 1 base from V and 5 bases from J, with 14 bases in between. The CDR3 nucleotides are TGTGCCAGCAGTGAAGTTAAGGGCTCGAAGACTGAAGCTTTCTTT. Translation gives CASSEVKGSKTEAFF. Full variable domain (outside the CDR3, taken from reference TRBV2 and TRBJ1-1): EPEVTQTPSHQVTQMGQEVILRCVPISNHLYFYWYRQILGQKVEFLVSFYNNEISEKSEIFDDQFSVERPDGSNFTLKIRSTKLEDSAMYFCASSEVKGSKTEAFFGQGTRLTVV.

The J gene is TRBJ2-7, the V gene TRBV2, with 10 nucleotides matching TRBD1. Trimming cost V 7 bases and J 4 bases; bases outside gene matches: 4. CDR3 length: 13 residues. Germline V gene data show CDR1 as SNHLY and CDR2 as FYNNEI. The DNA of the CDR3 is TGTGCCAGCAACGGACAGGGGGGTTACGAGCAGTACTTC. Translation: CASNGQGGYEQYF.

The gene calls are TRBV5-1 and TRBJ2-1; 10 positions match TRBD2. Germline V gene data show CDR1 as SGHRS and CDR2 as YFSETQ. The V segment lost 0 bases and the J segment 4 bases; nucleotides outside the gene matches: 7. This CDR3 has 17 residues. The chain's CDR3 is CASSLGPTSGTYNEQFF. The CDR3 bases are TGCGCCAGCAGCTTGGGCCCCACTAGCGGGACGTACAATGAGCAGTTCTTC.

The V and J genes are TRBV19 and TRBJ2-2; TRBD2 aligns across 9 bases. The CDR3 covers 17 residues. Trimming at V came to 4 bases and at J to 3 bases, leaving 9 bases not matched to a gene. CDR1 is LNHDA and CDR2 is SQIVND in the germline V gene (reference sequence). The CDR3: CASSTTSGLWDTGELFF. The CDR3 bases are TGTGCCAGTAGTACCACTAGCGGGCTCTGGGACACCGGGGAGCTGTTTTTT.

The V and J genes are TRBV11-2 and TRBJ2-7; 9 bases agree with TRBD2. The germline gives CDR1 SGHAT, CDR2 FQNNGV. V gave up 0 bases and J gave up 2 bases; unmatched junction bases: 8. The CDR3 has 17 residues. For the CDR3, the DNA is TGTGCCAGCAGCTTAGAATACCCTAGCGGGACCACCTACGAGCAGTACTTC. Its protein product is CASSLEYPSGTTYEQYF.

The chain recombines TRBV30 with TRBJ2-4, with TRBD2 identical over 12 bases. The length of the CDR3 is 15 residues. Germline V gene lookup returns CDR1 GTSNPN and CDR2 SVGIG (reference sequence). Germline trimming cut 1 base from V and 8 bases from J; bases unmatched to any gene: 6. CDR3 residues: CAWSAGLAGFDIQYF. As DNA, the CDR3 is TGTGCCTGGAGTGCCGGACTAGCGGGATTTGACATTCAGTACTTC.

The chain links TRBV10-2 to TRBJ2-7; D may be TRBD2 (6 bases). V was shortened by 3 bases and J by 2 bases, with 17 bases between the two germline ends. There are 16 residues in the CDR3. CDR1 and CDR2 from the germline V gene are WSHSY and SAAADI. CDR3 in amino acids: CASSDPGTLETYEQYF. The CDR3 DNA is TGCGCCAGCAGTGACCCAGGGACTTTAGAAACCTACGAGCAGTACTTC.

The chain combines TRBV6-1 with TRBJ2-3; 9 bases match TRBD2. Germline loops: CDR1 MNHNS, CDR2 SASEGT. The CDR3 extends over 13 amino acids. J was trimmed by 1 base and V by 10 bases; bases with no gene match: 3. CDR3: CATLAGGTDTQYF. The DNA for the CDR3 is TGTGCCACCTTAGCGGGAGGCACAGATACGCAGTATTTT.

The rearrangement joins TRBV11-3 to TRBJ2-3; 8 bases align to TRBD1. The CDR3 has 16 amino acids. The ends lost 1 base at V and 2 bases at J; junction bases unmatched: 5. Per germline, CDR1 SGHNT and CDR2 YENEEA. The CDR3, as DNA: TGTGCCAGCAGCTTAGGCGACAGGGGACTCACAGATACGCAGTATTTT. Amino acids: CASSLGDRGLTDTQYF.

The chain has TRBV11-2 and TRBJ2-7; 7 bases fit TRBD2. V was pared by 0 bases and J by 2 bases, with 7 bases of the junction left unmatched. The CDR3 is 16 residues long. Germline loops: CDR1 SGHAT, CDR2 FQNNGV. In DNA form, the CDR3 reads TGTGCCAGCAGCTTAGATAGGGCTAGCGGTGCCTACGAGCAGTACTTC. Protein sequence: CASSLDRASGAYEQYF.

The DNA for the CDR3 is TGTGCCAGCAGTGAAGGGGGGACAGAATACGAGCAGTACTTC. This sequence encodes CASSEGGTEYEQYF. The chain is built from TRBV6-1 and TRBJ2-7, with 7 positions matching TRBD1. CDR3 length: 14 residues. V shed 1 base, J shed 4 bases, and the junction held 4 bases outside the gene matches. Germline V gene lookup returns CDR1 MNHNS and CDR2 SASEGT.

Only a few counts were recorded for this clone. This chain uses TRBV29-1 with TRBJ1-1; D is unclear. This CDR3 region has 12 residues. Germline values: CDR1 SQVTM, CDR2 ANQGSEA. Trimming removed 5 bases at V and 5 bases at J, with 12 bases between. DNA of the CDR3: TGCAGCGTTCGTAGACCGGGGACTGAAGCTTTCTTT. This encodes CSVRRPGTEAFF.

V and J are TRBV5-1 and TRBJ2-1; 8 bases are a match to TRBD2. Germline assignment: CDR1 SGHRS and CDR2 YFSETQ. The CDR3 contains 15 residues. The ends lost 0 bases at V and 7 bases at J; junction bases unmatched: 6. The CDR3, as DNA: TGCGCCAGCAGCTTGGGCGGGAGGTTGGGGAATGAGCAGTTCTTC. Translation: CASSLGGRLGNEQFF.

The sample holds one count of this clone. This same CDR3 is encoded by further DNA sequences in the sample. DNA for the CDR3: TGCGCCAGCAGCTTGGCAGGGGGTCAGCCCCAGCATTTT. Translation gives CASSLAGGQPQHF. This chain uses TRBV5-1 with TRBJ1-5, with TRBD1 identical over 7 bases. Unmatched junction bases numbered 0, after V lost 0 bases and J lost 6 bases. Germline CDR1 is SGHRS and CDR2 is YFSETQ. The CDR3 runs 13 residues.

Turning to this clone: The identical CDR3 is also encoded by other nucleotide sequences in the sample. This chain links TRBV29-1 with TRBJ1-1; D possibly corresponds to TRBD1 (5 bases). Germline V gene data show CDR1 as SQVTM and CDR2 as ANQGSEA. Trimming stripped 4 bases from V and 2 bases from J, with 11 bases between. This CDR3 region has 13 residues. CDR3: CSVAGILNTEAFF. The CDR3 DNA follows: TGCAGCGTTGCAGGGATTCTAAACACTGAAGCTTTCTTT.

The chain couples TRBV5-1 to TRBJ1-3; D gene uncertain. Trimming stripped 0 bases from V and 4 bases from J, with 14 bases between. Germline V gives CDR1 SGHRS, CDR2 YFSETQ. This CDR3 region has 16 residues. CDR3 residues: CASSLDYELGGNTIYF. The CDR3 DNA reads TGCGCCAGCAGCTTGGACTACGAGCTGGGAGGAAACACCATATATTTT.

In DNA, the CDR3 is TGTGCCAGCTCACCGAGCGCGGCGTGGACAGCTCCCCGGATAGGCACAGATACGCAGTATTTT. Translating it yields CASSPSAAWTAPRIGTDTQYF. The rearrangement uses TRBV18 and TRBJ2-3, with D tentatively TRBD1 (6 bases). This CDR3 is built from 21 residues. Trimming pared 3 bases from V and 1 base from J, leaving 29 bases between. Germline V gene sequence: CDR1 KGHSH, CDR2 LQKENI.

This clone showed up just once. The gene calls are TRBV7-9 and TRBJ1-2; tentative D call: TRBD1 (5 bases). Trimming removed 1 base from V and 10 bases from J, with 22 bases in between. The CDR3 totals 16 residues. Germline V lookup: CDR1 SEHNR, CDR2 FQNEAQ (reference sequence). The CDR3 spells CASSLGVGVLPLNYTF. DNA for the CDR3: TGTGCCAGCAGCTTAGGGGTGGGGGTACTCCCCCTCAACTACACCTTC.

The gene calls are TRBV10-3 and TRBJ2-2, with 8 positions matching TRBD1. The V segment lost 0 bases and the J segment 7 bases; nucleotides outside the gene matches: 10. Per the germline V gene, CDR1 is ENHRY and CDR2 is SYGVKD. The CDR3 spans 17 residues. This CDR3 is CAISESGDRLLSGELFF. Written as DNA, the CDR3 is TGTGCCATCAGTGAGTCGGGGGACAGGTTATTAAGCGGGGAGCTGTTTTTT.

This chain connects TRBV10-1 to TRBJ2-1; TRBD1 might be the D (6 bases). Trimming stripped 3 bases from V and 5 bases from J, with 17 bases between. The CDR3 is 16 amino acids. The germline V gene has CDR1 WNHNN and CDR2 SYGVQD (reference sequence). The CDR3 bases are TGCGCCAGCAGTGACCGGTCAGGGGCGCCAGACAATGAGCAGTTCTTC. Protein: CASSDRSGAPDNEQFF.